Presented here are 16 T cell receptor beta chains from one specimen sequenced in a study of regulatory T cells in long-lasting Graves disease. For TCR beta, libraries came from iRepertoire HTBI primers and Arm-PCR of CDR3 regions. TCRdb independently ran MiXCR on the multiplex PCR reads; one entry per CDR3 protein. The sample has about 400,000 distinct CDR3 sequences, about 16% seen once; the top ten hold 20%. Described time point: newly diagnosed GD, antithyroid drugs for less than 3 months. From RNA extracted from PBMCs, the TCR library was made. The data also belong to a second study, concerning T cells in Graves' hyperthyroidism and ophthalmopathy.

The sample here was peripheral blood mononuclear cells (PBMCs), taken at new diagnosis, from a patient treated with antithyroid drugs. All receptors come from a young woman with Graves disease.

This clonotype was detected only a few times. This chain joins TRBV13 and TRBJ1-1; tentative D call: TRBD1 (5 bases). CDR1 PRHDT and CDR2 FYEKMQ come from the germline V gene (reference sequence). Between the trimmed V and J ends, which lost 5 bases and 6 bases, there was a span of 22 bases. The CDR3 totals 16 residues. The CDR3 reads CASSTRGGGVGAEAFF. CDR3 sequence (DNA): TGTGCCAGCAGCACTCGGGGGGGGGGAGTTGGAGCTGAAGCTTTCTTT.

This clonotype was counted at least ten times. The chain combines TRBV18 with TRBJ2-3; D call uncertain. Germline-derived CDR1 and CDR2 are KGHSH and LQKENI. Trimming shortened V by 2 bases and J by 4 bases, and 10 bases separated the two germline ends. This CDR3 has 14 amino acids. The CDR3 loop is CASSPGFGSDTQYF. DNA for the CDR3: TGTGCCAGCTCACCAGGTTTCGGCTCAGATACGCAGTATTTT.

The rearrangement links TRBV27 to TRBJ2-3; 13 nucleotides match TRBD2. The germline V gene has CDR1 MNHEY and CDR2 SMNVEV (reference sequence). This CDR3 has 16 residues. Germline trimming cut 2 bases from V and 3 bases from J; bases unmatched to any gene: 2. The DNA of the CDR3 is TGTGCCAGCAGTTTAACTAGCGGGGGGGCAACAGATACGCAGTATTTT. It encodes CASSLTSGGATDTQYF.

This chain joins TRBV5-1 and TRBJ2-7; the match to TRBD1 covers 10 bases. Germline CDR1 reads SGHRS; CDR2 reads YFSETQ. V was clipped by 4 bases and J by 4 bases; unmatched bases: 5. The CDR3 is made up of 14 amino acids. CDR3 residues: CASSPGTGEYEQYF. In DNA, the CDR3 is TGCGCCAGCAGCCCCGGGACAGGGGAATACGAGCAGTACTTC.

This clonotype was detected many times. V usage is TRBV6-1 and J usage is TRBJ2-1, with 7 bases lining up with TRBD2. The CDR3 totals 15 residues. The V and J ends lost 7 bases and 3 bases, in that order; junction bases with no gene match: 9. CDR1 and CDR2 from the germline V gene are MNHNS and SASEGT. The DNA for the CDR3 is TGTGCCAGCATGGAGGGAGGGGCGATCTACAATGAGCAGTTCTTC. Its protein product is CASMEGGAIYNEQFF.

In the case of this clonotype: This likely stems from a read error, as it lies one base from a far larger clone. The chain links TRBV11-1 to TRBJ2-7; D is undetermined. This CDR3 region has 14 residues. Germline CDR1 SGHAT, CDR2 FQDESV (reference sequence). DNA for the CDR3: TGTGCCAGCAGCTTAGTGTCTCCCCAGGCAGAGCGGTACTTC. This encodes CASSLVSPQAERYF.

V is TRBV10-3 and J is TRBJ1-2, with a weak D call TRBD1 (6 bases). The length of the CDR3 is 14 residues. Trimming removed 3 bases from V and 4 bases from J, with 12 bases in between. CDR1 is ENHRY, CDR2 SYGVKD, per germline. As DNA, the CDR3 is TGTGCCATCAGTGAAAAGGGGGGTCCCTATGGCTACACCTTC. It translates to CAISEKGGPYGYTF.

At least ten counts were recorded for this clonotype. The genes are TRBV6-2 or TRBV6-3 and TRBJ2-1; no clear D gene. CDR1 is MNHEY, CDR2 SVGEGT, per germline. Trimming took off 5 bases at V and 7 bases at J, with 12 bases between the two ends. The CDR3 length is 13 residues. Written as DNA, the CDR3 is TGTGCCAGCAGTGAAATGGACGTTAATGAGCAGTTCTTC. Translation: CASSEMDVNEQFF.

Many counts were recorded for this clonotype. Germline is not matched at one junction end, which may reflect a read error. The V call is TRBV7-6, the J call TRBJ2-1; D gene unclear. This CDR3 is built from 15 residues. The germline V gene encodes CDR1 SGHVS and CDR2 FNYEAQ. The CDR3 loop is CASSLVGSSDNEQFF. CDR3 coding DNA: TGCGCCAGCAGCTTGGTAGGTTCCTCAGACAATGAGCAGTTCTTC.

Note on this clonotype: One base away lies a much larger clone, so this may be a sequencing read error. The chain has TRBV11-2 and TRBJ2-1; tentatively, D is TRBD1 (5 bases). The germline V and J ends were trimmed by 4 bases and 0 bases, with 13 bases remaining between them. Germline CDR1 and CDR2: SGHAT and FQNNGV. The CDR3 is 16 amino acids. The CDR3 spells CASSSLQVSSYNEQFF. The CDR3 region has the DNA TGTGCCAGCAGCTCCCTACAGGTTAGCTCCTACAATGAGCAGTTCTTC.

This clonotype was counted between two and nine times. The genes are TRBV19 and TRBJ2-2, with a tentative D call TRBD2 (6 bases). The germline gives CDR1 LNHDA, CDR2 SQIVND (reference sequence). The V end lost 4 bases, the J end lost 4 bases, and 13 bases lay between the germline ends. The CDR3 sequence is 15 residues long. The DNA of the CDR3 is TGTGCCAGTAGTACAGGCGGAGGGATCACCGGGGAGCTGTTTTTT. It codes for CASSTGGGITGELFF.

The table lists this clonotype with many counts. The chain carries TRBV14 and TRBJ2-7, with D unclear. The CDR3 loop spans 11 amino acids. The V gene's germline CDR1 is SGHDN and CDR2 FVKESK. V was pared by 0 bases and J by 7 bases, with 4 bases between. The CDR3 DNA is TGTGCCAGCAGCCAAGAGTGGGAGCAGTACTTC. Protein product: CASSQEWEQYF.

This clonotype was observed at least ten times. This sequence joins TRBV4-2 and TRBJ2-5, with 10 positions matching TRBD2. CDR3 length equals 17 residues. The germline V gene has CDR1 LGHNA and CDR2 YNFKEQ. Unmatched junction bases numbered 5, after V lost 0 bases and J lost 1 base. The CDR3 is CASSQEGSGGPQETQYF. The CDR3 nucleotides are TGTGCCAGCAGCCAAGAGGGTAGCGGGGGGCCCCAAGAGACCCAGTACTTC.

The chain links TRBV13 to TRBJ2-4, with TRBD1 matching over 7 bases. V trimming: 7 bases; J trimming: 4 bases; junction bases outside the gene matches: 22. From germline, CDR1 is PRHDT and CDR2 FYEKMQ (reference sequence). The CDR3 length is 19 residues. CDR3 coding DNA: TGTGCCAGCACCGTAGGTCCGACAGGGAGCGATAGTTGGAAAAACATTCAGTACTTC. It encodes CASTVGPTGSDSWKNIQYF.

This clonotype was observed at least ten times. V gene TRBV5-1 combines with J gene TRBJ2-1; D not certain. CDR1 is SGHRS, CDR2 YFSETQ, per germline. CDR3 length: 17 residues. V dropped 3 bases and J dropped 7 bases, with 23 bases sitting between them. The CDR3 sequence is CASSSWRLEQLRNEQFF. The CDR3 DNA reads TGCGCCAGCAGCTCGTGGCGCTTAGAGCAGCTGAGAAATGAGCAGTTCTTC.

This clonotype was seen a handful of times. The rearrangement links TRBV2 to TRBJ1-6; D is uncertain. The CDR3 is 15 residues long. CDR1 and CDR2 (germline): SNHLY, FYNNEI. V lost 8 bases to trimming and J lost 6 bases, with 17 bases between them. CDR3: CASWSGKAGNSPLHF. DNA for the CDR3: TGTGCCAGCTGGTCCGGCAAGGCGGGTAATTCACCCCTCCACTTT.